This T cell receptor (beta chain) came from a study of blood T cell repertoires in COVID-19. Study background: Nucleic acid was either cDNA or gDNA, and it came from T cells, B-cell-depleted T cells, or PBMCs.

The germline CDR1 and CDR2 sequences are SGHTA and FQGNSA. The CDR3 extends over 15 amino acids. V was pared by 7 bases and J by 1 base, with 17 bases between. Cohorts were determined from participant-reported clinical history. Cohort 3 donors were reported recovered after two negative PCRs, clearance, or symptom resolution. Only in-frame clones appear in the TCRdb table, and some are missing; sequencing was by immunoSEQ multiplex PCR. The sample holds 350,000 to 400,000 clones, around 90% seen once. V and J are TRBV7-2 and TRBJ2-7; D gene unclear. The source is a woman aged 18-29 years who had recovered from COVID-19. Sequenced sample: PBMCs or T cells enriched from blood (not recorded which). For the CDR3, the DNA is TGTGCCAGCACCCTCAGCGAAAGCTTATCCTACGAGCAGTACTTC. Its protein product is CASTLSESLSYEQYF.